A selection of T cell receptor beta chains follows, all from one sample in a study of blood T cells in healthy people across ages. One entry per CDR3 protein results from TCRdb running MiXCR on the 5' RACE reads. The sample consists of about 780,000 distinct CDR3 sequences, around 45% of them appearing once. Specimen: blood. Receptors were obtained from a man older than 75 in good health. Each CDR3 is given with its conserved first and last residue. A D gene is named only where the DNA matches it firmly. Some rows mark clone size as missing; the rest say once, few, many or name a class of expanded clone.

TRBJ2-5 TRBV20-1 . . TGCAGTGCTAGAGGGCAAGAGGAGGCGCAGTACTTC CSARGQEEAQYF
TRBJ2-1 TRBV2 TRBD2 many TGTGCCAGCAGTGAATTGGTCATACTAGCGGATCACAATGAGCAGTTCTTC CASSELVILADHNEQFF
TRBJ1-1 TRBV5-1 . . TGCGCCAGCAGCTTCCGACGGGGGAACACTGAAGCTTTCTTT CASSFRRGNTEAFF
TRBJ2-7 TRBV20-1 TRBD2 few TGCAGTGCTAGAGATCCCGGGCGGGGGGGCTTGGAGAGCGAGCAGTACTTC CSARDPGRGGLESEQYF
TRBJ2-6 TRBV7-2 TRBD2 . TGTGCCAGCACCGCACAGCGGGGGAGTAACTCTGGGGCCAACGTCCTGACTTTT CASTAQRGSNSGANVLTF
TRBJ2-7 TRBV25-1 TRBD1 few TGTGCCAGCAGTTCAAGGACAGGTCGAGAGCAGTACTTC CASSSRTGREQYF
TRBJ2-3 TRBV6-5 TRBD2 . TGTGCCAGCAGTCACCGGGGACTACCATGGGATACGCAGTATTTT CASSHRGLPWDTQYF
TRBJ2-3 TRBV4-3 . . TGCGCCAGCAGCCAAGAAGGGACCCCAGATACGCAGTATTTT CASSQEGTPDTQYF
TRBJ2-7 TRBV20-1 . . TGCAGTGCTTCAAGAAGGGGCTTTAGACAGGTGTCCTACGAGCAGTACTTC CSASRRGFRQVSYEQYF
TRBJ1-2 TRBV11-1 . . TGTGCCAGCAGCCATAATGCCGCGGGGCAAGCTAACTATGGCTACACCTTC CASSHNAAGQANYGYTF
TRBJ2-1 TRBV7-8 . few TGTGCCAGCAGCGCCCGACTAGGAACCTACAATGAGCAGTTCTTC CASSARLGTYNEQFF
TRBJ1-2 TRBV27 . . TGTGCCAGCAGACCGATGCCGGATGCTGATGGCTACACCTTC CASRPMPDADGYTF
TRBJ2-1 TRBV5-1 TRBD2 few TGCGCCAGCAGCTTGGTAGCGGGGCCATACAATGAGCAGTTCTTC CASSLVAGPYNEQFF
TRBJ2-1 TRBV9 . . TGTGCCAGCAGCGTAGACTCCAGGGGCAATGAGCAGTTCTTC CASSVDSRGNEQFF
TRBJ2-3 TRBV20-1 TRBD2 . TGCAGTGCTAGAGATCAAGCGGGGGCCACAGATACGCAGTATTTT CSARDQAGATDTQYF
TRBJ2-7 TRBV2 . . TGTGCCAGCAGCGAAAATACCTACGAGCAGTACTTC CASSENTYEQYF
TRBJ2-1 TRBV5-6 TRBD2 few TGTGCCAGCAGCTTGATGGGGGGGGACAATGAGCAGTTCTTC CASSLMGGDNEQFF
TRBJ2-7 TRBV5-1 . . TGCGCCAGCAGCTTTGCAGGGGAAAACGAGCAGTACTTC CASSFAGENEQYF